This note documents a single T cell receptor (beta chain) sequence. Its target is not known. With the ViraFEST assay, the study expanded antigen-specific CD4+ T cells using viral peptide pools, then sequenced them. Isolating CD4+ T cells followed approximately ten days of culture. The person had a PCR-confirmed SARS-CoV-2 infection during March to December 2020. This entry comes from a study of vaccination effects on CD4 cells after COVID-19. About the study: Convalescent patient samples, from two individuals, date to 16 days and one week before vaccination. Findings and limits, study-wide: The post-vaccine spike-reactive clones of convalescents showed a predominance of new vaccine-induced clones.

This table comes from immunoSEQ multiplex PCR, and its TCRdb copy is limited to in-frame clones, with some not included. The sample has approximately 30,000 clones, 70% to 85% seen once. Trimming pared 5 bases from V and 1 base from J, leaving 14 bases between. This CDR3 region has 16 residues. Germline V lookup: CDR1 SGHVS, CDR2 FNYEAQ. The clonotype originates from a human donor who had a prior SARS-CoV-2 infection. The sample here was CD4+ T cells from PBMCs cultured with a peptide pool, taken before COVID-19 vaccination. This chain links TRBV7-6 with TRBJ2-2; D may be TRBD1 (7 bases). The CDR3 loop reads CASSGAGQRNTGELFF. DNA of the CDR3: TGTGCCAGCAGCGGGGCGGGACAGCGGAACACCGGGGAGCTGTTTTTT.